These 7 T cell receptor beta chains originate from one sample sequenced in a study of blood T cells in healthy people across ages. A second PCR, run for about 7 to 11 cycles, used a sample-barcoded 5' primer plus a J-beta primer mix. Each CDR3 protein gets one entry after TCRdb re-called the 5' RACE reads with MiXCR. The data show roughly 2 million distinct CDR3 sequences, around 48% seen once. Material for sequencing was blood. All receptors come from a middle-aged woman in good health.

The rearrangement joins TRBV20-1 to TRBJ2-7, with 9 bases fitting TRBD1. V was pared by 4 bases and J by 4 bases, with 5 bases of the junction left unmatched. The CDR3 runs 13 residues. Looked up from germline, CDR1 is DFQATT and CDR2 is SNEGSKA (reference sequence). The CDR3 DNA is TGCAGTGCTATGGGACAGGGATTGTACGAGCAGTACTTC. Translating it yields CSAMGQGLYEQYF.

This clonotype was seen a few times. The chain employs TRBV5-6 and TRBJ1-2; D call uncertain. This CDR3 has 16 amino acids. Trimming pared 4 bases from V and 2 bases from J, leaving 18 bases between. Germline V gene data show CDR1 as SGHDT and CDR2 as YYEEEE. The CDR3 protein is CASSPLTEIINYGYTF. The CDR3 DNA sequence: TGTGCCAGCAGCCCGTTGACGGAGATAATCAACTATGGCTACACCTTC.

This clonotype was recorded a few times. The chain carries TRBV27 and TRBJ1-2, with a tentative D call TRBD1 (6 bases). The V end lost 4 bases, the J end lost 3 bases, and 12 bases lay between the germline ends. The CDR3 runs to 14 residues. Germline V gene data show CDR1 as MNHEY and CDR2 as SMNVEV (reference sequence). CDR3: CASSYQGRDYGYTF. DNA for the CDR3: TGTGCCAGCAGTTATCAGGGGCGCGACTATGGCTACACCTTC.

This chain joins TRBV4-2 and TRBJ2-1; D is tentatively TRBD1 or TRBD2 (6 bases each). V was cut by 4 bases and J by 10 bases, with 14 bases left in between. Germline lookup yields CDR1 LGHNA and CDR2 YNFKEQ. This CDR3 comprises 13 residues. CDR3 DNA: TGTGCCAGCAGCCCGACTAGGAGGGGGGAGCAGTTCTTC. Translation: CASSPTRRGEQFF.

In its sample, this clonotype was seen a few times. CDR3 region: CASSPTGTGSDGYTF. The CDR3 region has the DNA TGTGCCAGCAGCCCTACCGGGACAGGGTCGGATGGCTACACCTTC. The chain couples TRBV5-6 to TRBJ1-2; 9 nucleotides align to TRBD1. This CDR3 region has 15 residues. CDR1 is SGHDT and CDR2 is YYEEEE in the germline V gene. V lost 4 bases to trimming and J lost 6 bases; unmatched junction nucleotides: 10.

CDR3 region: CASSFPTGTQYF. Written as DNA, the CDR3 is TGTGCCAGCAGTTTCCCCACTGGGACCCAGTACTTC. The chain recombines TRBV12-3 or TRBV12-4 with TRBJ2-5; no definite D call. The CDR3 has 12 residues. V was trimmed by 3 bases and J by 7 bases, leaving 9 bases between them.

This chain links TRBV7-2 with TRBJ2-1; 7 nucleotides agree with TRBD2. With V trimmed by 1 base and J by 10 bases, 7 bases remained unmatched. Germline CDR1 SGHTA, CDR2 FQGNSA. The CDR3 contains 14 residues. The CDR3 loop is CASSLVAAGNEQFF. As DNA, the CDR3 is TGTGCCAGCAGCTTAGTGGCAGCGGGGAACGAGCAGTTCTTC.